The 4 T cell receptor beta chains reported below all come from one sample, sequenced in a study of identical twins. TCRdb processed the 5' RACE reads anew with MiXCR; each CDR3 protein has one entry. The sample has about 660,000 distinct CDR3 sequences; under 9% are singletons. These records were also assigned to another study, of yellow fever vaccine responses in identical twins.

Sequencing was carried out using PBMCs. Receptors originate from a woman younger than 35 in good health.

V and J are TRBV5-1 and TRBJ2-4; maybe TRBD2 (5 bases). The V gene lost 3 bases and the J gene lost 5 bases, with 15 bases spanning the gap. The CDR3 covers 15 residues. Germline CDR1 is SGHRS and CDR2 is YFSETQ. CDR3 nucleotides: TGCGCCAGCAGCTCCGGTGGCGGGCCTGAAAACATTCAGTACTTC. Amino acids: CASSSGGGPENIQYF.

This clonotype has more than one count but fewer than ten. The chain joins TRBV20-1 to TRBJ2-7, with D tentatively TRBD1 (7 bases). The CDR3 length is 15 residues. The V end lost 0 bases, the J end lost 3 bases, and 15 bases lay between the germline ends. Per the germline V gene, CDR1 is DFQATT and CDR2 is SNEGSKA (reference sequence). The chain's CDR3 is CSARDPRGEDYEQYF. As DNA, the CDR3 is TGCAGTGCTAGAGATCCCAGGGGGGAGGACTACGAGCAGTACTTC.

This clonotype was detected ten times or more. The chain carries TRBV6-1 and TRBJ2-1, with TRBD2 as a possible D gene (7 bases). This CDR3 is 16 amino acids long. Germline V gene sequence: CDR1 MNHNS, CDR2 SASEGT. V was trimmed by 6 bases and J by 1 base, leaving 16 bases between them. This chain's CDR3 is CASSWAGDKSYNEQFF. For the CDR3, the DNA is TGTGCCAGCAGCTGGGCGGGGGACAAGTCCTACAATGAGCAGTTCTTC.

The rearrangement links TRBV21-1 to TRBJ2-1; the DNA was not used to check the table's D call, TRBD2. TRBV21-1 is noted as a pseudogene. The CDR3 is made up of 13 amino acids. The CDR3: CASSPPGCDEQFF. CDR3 DNA: TGTGCCAGCAGCCCCCCGGGCTGCGATGAGCAGTTCTTC.